This T cell receptor beta chain is from a study of early T cells in non-severe SARS-CoV-2 infection. Study background: Sequencing was performed on bulk RNA from unsorted whole blood, leaving chains unpaired.

Findings and limits, study-wide: Comparison of clonotypes with VDJdb favored anti-spike CD8 responses while missing private and CD4 specificities.

Unique molecular identifiers were affixed to single, distinct cDNA molecules. TCRdb re-analysed the 5' RACE reads in MiXCR, keeping a single row per CDR3 protein. The sample includes approximately 56,000 distinct CDR3 sequences, approximately 10% of them seen just once. V was clipped by 5 bases and J by 3 bases; unmatched bases: 7. The CDR3 length is 14 residues. CDR1 DFQATT and CDR2 SNEGSKA come from the germline V gene (reference sequence). This clonotype was counted many times. Its specificity is not known. This chain uses TRBV20-1 with TRBJ2-4; TRBD2 agrees at 7 bases. The receptor's source is an adult who was a healthcare worker with PCR-confirmed SARS-CoV-2 infection or an uninfected control (not recorded which). The material sequenced was whole blood. The CDR3 DNA reads TGCAGTGCTGGGGAGGGCTTGGGCAAAAACATTCAGTACTTC. Translated: CSAGEGLGKNIQYF.